The 3 T cell receptor beta chains given below trace back to one sample, sequenced in a study of STAT5B mutations in CD4+ large granular lymphocyte leukemia. Assay used: immunoSEQ multiplex PCR; TCRdb lists only in-frame clones, some missing. The sample shows more than 30,000 clones, less than 75% of them seen only once. Sequencing used CD4+ T cells from blood buffy coats. The receptors here all came from a human donor in good health.

The CDR3 reads CASSPEVLDEQYF. Written as DNA, the CDR3 is TGTGCCAGCAGCCCCGAGGTCTTGGACGAGCAGTACTTC. The chain couples TRBV2 to TRBJ2-7; D unclear. Trimming stripped 6 bases from V and 5 bases from J, with 14 bases between. This CDR3 is built from 13 residues. The germline CDR1 and CDR2 sequences are SNHLY and FYNNEI.

There are a few counts of this clone. This rearrangement joins TRBV4-2 to TRBJ1-2, with D possibly matching TRBD1 (5 bases). V gave up 4 bases and J gave up 3 bases, with 15 bases separating them. CDR1 LGHNA and CDR2 YNFKEQ come from the germline V gene. The CDR3 loop spans 15 amino acids. In nucleotides, the CDR3 is TGTGCCAGCAGCCCGACAGCTCCCAACGACTATGGCTACACCTTC. The encoded protein is CASSPTAPNDYGYTF.

This clone has a single count. The chain uses TRBV28 and TRBJ2-1; tentative D call: TRBD1 (5 bases). The germline CDR1 and CDR2 sequences are MDHEN and SYDVKM. Trimming pared 4 bases from V and 7 bases from J, leaving 17 bases between. CDR3 size: 15 residues. CDR3 region: CASSWARVPVNEQFF. The CDR3 region has the DNA TGTGCCAGCAGTTGGGCCAGGGTTCCGGTAAATGAGCAGTTCTTC. The variable domain in full, with the rest retrieved from reference TRBV28 and TRBJ2-1, is DVKVTQSSRYLVKRTGEKVFLECVQDMDHENMFWYRQDPGLGLRLIYFSYDVKMKEKGDIPEGYSVSREKKERFSLILESASTNQTSMYLCASSWARVPVNEQFFGPGTRLTVL.